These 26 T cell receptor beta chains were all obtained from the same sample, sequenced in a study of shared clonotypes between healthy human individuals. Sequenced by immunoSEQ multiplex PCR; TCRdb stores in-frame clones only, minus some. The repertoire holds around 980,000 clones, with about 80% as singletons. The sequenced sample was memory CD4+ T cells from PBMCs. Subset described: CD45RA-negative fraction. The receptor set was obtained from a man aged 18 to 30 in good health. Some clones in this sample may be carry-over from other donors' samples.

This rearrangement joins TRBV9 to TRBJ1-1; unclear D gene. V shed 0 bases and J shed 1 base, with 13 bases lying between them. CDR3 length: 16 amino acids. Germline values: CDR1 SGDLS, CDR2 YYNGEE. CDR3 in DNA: TGTGCCAGCAGCGTAGCTCCCCATACAGAGAACACTGAAGCTTTCTTT. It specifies CASSVAPHTENTEAFF.

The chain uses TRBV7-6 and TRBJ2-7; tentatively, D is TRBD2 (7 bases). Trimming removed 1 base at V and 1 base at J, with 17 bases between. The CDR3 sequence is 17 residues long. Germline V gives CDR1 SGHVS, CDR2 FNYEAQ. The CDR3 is CASSLGRGGGDSYEQYF. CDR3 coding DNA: TGTGCCAGCAGCTTAGGGCGAGGGGGAGGGGATTCCTACGAGCAGTACTTC.

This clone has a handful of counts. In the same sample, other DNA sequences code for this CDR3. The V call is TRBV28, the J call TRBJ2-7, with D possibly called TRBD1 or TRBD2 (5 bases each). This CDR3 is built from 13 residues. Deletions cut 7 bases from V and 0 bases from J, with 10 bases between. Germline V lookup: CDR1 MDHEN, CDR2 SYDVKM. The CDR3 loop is CASTPGRSYEQYF. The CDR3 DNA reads TGTGCCAGCACCCCGGGACGCTCCTACGAGCAGTACTTC.

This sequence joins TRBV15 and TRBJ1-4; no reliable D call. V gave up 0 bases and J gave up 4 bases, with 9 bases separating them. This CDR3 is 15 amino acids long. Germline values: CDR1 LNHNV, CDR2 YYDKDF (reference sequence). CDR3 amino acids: CATSREGGHNEKLFF. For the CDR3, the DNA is TGTGCCACCAGCAGAGAGGGAGGGCATAATGAAAAACTGTTTTTT.

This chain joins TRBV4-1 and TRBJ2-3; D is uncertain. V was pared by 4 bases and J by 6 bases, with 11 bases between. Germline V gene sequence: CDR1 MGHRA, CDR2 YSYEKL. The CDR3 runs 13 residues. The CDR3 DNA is TGCGCCAGCAGCCTCGTGCTGGGGGATACGCAGTATTTT. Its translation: CASSLVLGDTQYF.

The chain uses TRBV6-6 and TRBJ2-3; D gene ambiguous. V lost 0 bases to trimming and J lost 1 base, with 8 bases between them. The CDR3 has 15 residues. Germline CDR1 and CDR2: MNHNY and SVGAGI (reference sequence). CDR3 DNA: TGTGCCAGCAGTTACTCAACAGCACGCACAGATACGCAGTATTTT. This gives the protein CASSYSTARTDTQYF.

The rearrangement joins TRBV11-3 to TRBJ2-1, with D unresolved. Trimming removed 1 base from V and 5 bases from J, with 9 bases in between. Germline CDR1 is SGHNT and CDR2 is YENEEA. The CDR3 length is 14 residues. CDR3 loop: CASSLGAIDNEQFF. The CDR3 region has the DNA TGTGCCAGCAGCTTAGGCGCTATCGACAATGAGCAGTTCTTC.

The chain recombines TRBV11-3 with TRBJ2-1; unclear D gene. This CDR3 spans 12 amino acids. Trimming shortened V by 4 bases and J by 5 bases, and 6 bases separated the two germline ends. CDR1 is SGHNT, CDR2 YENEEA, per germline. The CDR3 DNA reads TGTGCCAGCAGCTACGACCACAATGAGCAGTTCTTC. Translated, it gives CASSYDHNEQFF.

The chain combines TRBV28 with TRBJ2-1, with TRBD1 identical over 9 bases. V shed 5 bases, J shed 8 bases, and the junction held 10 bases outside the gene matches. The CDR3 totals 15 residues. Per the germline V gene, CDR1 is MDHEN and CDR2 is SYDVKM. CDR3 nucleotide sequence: TGTGCCAGCAGTACTTACGGGACAGGGCGGTATGAGCAGTTCTTC. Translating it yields CASSTYGTGRYEQFF. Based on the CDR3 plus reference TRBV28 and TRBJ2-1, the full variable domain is DVKVTQSSRYLVKRTGEKVFLECVQDMDHENMFWYRQDPGLGLRLIYFSYDVKMKEKGDIPEGYSVSREKKERFSLILESASTNQTSMYLCASSTYGTGRYEQFFGPGTRLTVL.

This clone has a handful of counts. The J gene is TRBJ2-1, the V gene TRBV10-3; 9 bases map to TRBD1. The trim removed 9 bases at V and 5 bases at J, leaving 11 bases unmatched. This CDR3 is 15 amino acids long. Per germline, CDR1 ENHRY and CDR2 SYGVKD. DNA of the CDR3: TGTGCCATTTGGACAGGGGCCAACCGAGACAATGAGCAGTTCTTC. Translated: CAIWTGANRDNEQFF.

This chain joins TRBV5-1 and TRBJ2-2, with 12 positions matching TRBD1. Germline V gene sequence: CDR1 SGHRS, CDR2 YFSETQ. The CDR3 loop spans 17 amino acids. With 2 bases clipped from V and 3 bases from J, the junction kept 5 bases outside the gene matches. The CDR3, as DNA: TGCGCCAGCAGCTTATCGGGGACAGGGGGCGACACCGGGGAGCTGTTTTTT. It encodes CASSLSGTGGDTGELFF.

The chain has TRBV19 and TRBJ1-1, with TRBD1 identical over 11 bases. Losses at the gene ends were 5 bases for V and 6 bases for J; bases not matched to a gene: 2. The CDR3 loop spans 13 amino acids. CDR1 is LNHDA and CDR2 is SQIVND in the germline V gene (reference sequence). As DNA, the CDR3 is TGTGCCAGTAGTTGGGACAGGGGGTCTGAAGCTTTCTTT. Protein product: CASSWDRGSEAFF.

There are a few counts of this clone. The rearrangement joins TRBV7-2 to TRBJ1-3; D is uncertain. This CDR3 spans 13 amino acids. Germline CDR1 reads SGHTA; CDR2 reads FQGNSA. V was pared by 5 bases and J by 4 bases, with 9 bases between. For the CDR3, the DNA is TGTGCCAGCAGCCCTAGAATGGGAAACACCATATATTTT. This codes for CASSPRMGNTIYF.

The CDR3 DNA sequence: TGCGCCAGCAGCCAGGGCGGAACCGCCTCCTACGAGCAGTACTTC. As protein: CASSQGGTASYEQYF. The chain joins TRBV4-1 to TRBJ2-7, with D uncertain. V gave up 3 bases and J gave up 0 bases, with 12 bases separating them. The CDR3 is 15 residues long. Germline V gene lookup returns CDR1 MGHRA and CDR2 YSYEKL.

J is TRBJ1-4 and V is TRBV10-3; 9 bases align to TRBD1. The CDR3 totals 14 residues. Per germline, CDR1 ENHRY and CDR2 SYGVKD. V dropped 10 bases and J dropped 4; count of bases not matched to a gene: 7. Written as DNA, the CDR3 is TGTGCCACCAGACAGGGGGGATATAATGAAAAACTGTTTTTT. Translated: CATRQGGYNEKLFF.

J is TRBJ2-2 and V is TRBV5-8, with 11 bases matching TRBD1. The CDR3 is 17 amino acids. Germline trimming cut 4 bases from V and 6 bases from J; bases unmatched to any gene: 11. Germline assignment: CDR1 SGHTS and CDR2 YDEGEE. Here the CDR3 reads CASSKRGTGGFAGELFF. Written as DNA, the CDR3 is TGTGCCAGCAGCAAGCGAGGGACAGGGGGATTTGCCGGGGAGCTGTTTTTT.

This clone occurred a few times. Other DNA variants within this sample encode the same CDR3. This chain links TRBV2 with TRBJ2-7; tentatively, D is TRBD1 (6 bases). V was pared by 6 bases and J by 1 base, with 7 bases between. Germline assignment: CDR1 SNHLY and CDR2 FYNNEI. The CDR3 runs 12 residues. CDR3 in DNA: TGTGCCAGCAGCAGGGGATCCTACGAGCAGTACTTC. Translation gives CASSRGSYEQYF.

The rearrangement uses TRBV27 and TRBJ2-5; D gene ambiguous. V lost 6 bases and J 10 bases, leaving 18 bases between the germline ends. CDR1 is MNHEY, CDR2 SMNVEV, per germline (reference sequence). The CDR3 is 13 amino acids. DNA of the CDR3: TGTGCCAGCAGGAAACCCTACTGGGGTGTCCAGTACTTC. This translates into CASRKPYWGVQYF.

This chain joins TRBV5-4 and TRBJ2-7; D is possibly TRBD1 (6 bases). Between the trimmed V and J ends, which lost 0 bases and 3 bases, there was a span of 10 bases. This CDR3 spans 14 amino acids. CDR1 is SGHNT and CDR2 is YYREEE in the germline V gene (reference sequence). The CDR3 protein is CASSLAGQSYEQYF. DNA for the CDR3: TGTGCCAGCAGCTTGGCAGGACAGAGCTACGAGCAGTACTTC.

CDR3 region: CASSPFPTEDQPQHF. CDR3 nucleotides: TGTGCCAGCAGTCCCTTCCCGACTGAGGATCAGCCCCAGCATTTT. J is TRBJ1-5 and V is TRBV28; unclear D gene. Germline V gene lookup returns CDR1 MDHEN and CDR2 SYDVKM. The CDR3 is 15 amino acids. Trimming took 5 bases from V and 5 from J, leaving 16 bases between them.

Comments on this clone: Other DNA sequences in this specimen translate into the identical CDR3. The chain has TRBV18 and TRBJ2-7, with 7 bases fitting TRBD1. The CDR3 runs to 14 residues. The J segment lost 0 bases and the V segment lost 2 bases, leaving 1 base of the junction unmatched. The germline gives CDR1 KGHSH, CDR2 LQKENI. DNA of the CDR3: TGTGCCAGCTCACCAGGGACAGTCTCCTACGAGCAGTACTTC. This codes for CASSPGTVSYEQYF.

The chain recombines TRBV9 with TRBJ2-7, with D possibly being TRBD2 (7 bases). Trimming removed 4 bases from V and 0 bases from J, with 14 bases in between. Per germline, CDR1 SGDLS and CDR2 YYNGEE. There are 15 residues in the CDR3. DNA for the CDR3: TGTGCCAGCAGCCGGGAGGACAGAAGCTCCTACGAGCAGTACTTC. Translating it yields CASSREDRSSYEQYF.

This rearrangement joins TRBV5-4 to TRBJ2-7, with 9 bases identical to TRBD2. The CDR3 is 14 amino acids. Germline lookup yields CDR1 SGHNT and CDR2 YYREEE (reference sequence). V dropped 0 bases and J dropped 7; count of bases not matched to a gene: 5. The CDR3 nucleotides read TGTGCCAGCAGCTTGGGCGGGAGGGCCGGTGAGCAGTACTTC. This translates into CASSLGGRAGEQYF.

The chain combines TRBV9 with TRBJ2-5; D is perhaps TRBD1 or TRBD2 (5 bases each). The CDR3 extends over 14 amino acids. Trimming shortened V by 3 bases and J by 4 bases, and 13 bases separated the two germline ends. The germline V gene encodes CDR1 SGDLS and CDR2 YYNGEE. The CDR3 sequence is CASSGYVRGETQYF. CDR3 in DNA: TGTGCCAGCAGCGGATACGTGAGGGGAGAGACCCAGTACTTC.

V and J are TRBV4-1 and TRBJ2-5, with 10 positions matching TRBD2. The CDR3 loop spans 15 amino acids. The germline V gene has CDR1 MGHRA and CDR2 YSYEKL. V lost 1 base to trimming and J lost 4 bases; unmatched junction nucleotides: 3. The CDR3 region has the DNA TGCGCCAGCAGCCAAGGGAGACTAGCGGGAGAGACCCAGTACTTC. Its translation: CASSQGRLAGETQYF.

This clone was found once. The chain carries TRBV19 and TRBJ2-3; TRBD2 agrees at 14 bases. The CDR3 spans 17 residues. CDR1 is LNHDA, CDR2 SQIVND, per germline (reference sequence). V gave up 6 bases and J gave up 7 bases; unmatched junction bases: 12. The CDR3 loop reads CASRGTSGGLPWNTQYF. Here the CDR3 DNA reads TGTGCCAGTAGGGGGACTAGCGGGGGACTACCCTGGAATACGCAGTATTTT. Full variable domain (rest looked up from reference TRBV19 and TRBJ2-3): DGGITQSPKYLFRKEGQNVTLSCEQNLNHDAMYWYRQDPGQGLRLIYYSQIVNDFQKGDIAEGYSVSREKKESFPLTVTSAQKNPTAFYLCASRGTSGGLPWNTQYFGPGTRLTVL.